These 14 T cell receptor beta chains originate from one sample sequenced in a study of cytomegalovirus exposure and HLA in healthy donors. 60 Vbeta and 13 Jbeta primers were used in PCR. Assay: immunoSEQ multiplex PCR; the TCRdb copy retains only in-frame clones and omits some. In the table there are approximately 160,000 clones, more than 65% of which are singletons. Sequenced: PBMCs. The origin of the receptors is a woman in her 30s in good health and CMV-seronegative.

The J gene is TRBJ1-1, the V gene TRBV19; 7 bases align to TRBD1. V gave up 4 bases and J gave up 5 bases; unmatched junction bases: 4. Germline V gene data show CDR1 as LNHDA and CDR2 as SQIVND (reference sequence). The CDR3 has 13 residues. The CDR3 is CASSTRDRTEAFF. The CDR3 DNA is TGTGCCAGTAGTACAAGGGACAGAACTGAAGCTTTCTTT.

This CDR3 is CASSDRDYQYF. For the CDR3, the DNA is TGTGCCAGCTCAGACAGGGATTACCAGTACTTC. V usage is TRBV18 and J usage is TRBJ2-7; 7 nucleotides line up with TRBD1. Germline trimming cut 5 bases from V and 10 bases from J; bases unmatched to any gene: 5. Germline V gene data show CDR1 as KGHSH and CDR2 as LQKENI. There are 11 residues in the CDR3.

The J gene is TRBJ2-2, the V gene TRBV7-9; 13 bases line up with TRBD2. Germline CDR1 and CDR2: SEHNR and FQNEAQ (reference sequence). The length of the CDR3 is 18 residues. V was pared by 6 bases and J by 3 bases, with 10 bases of the junction left unmatched. CDR3 DNA: TGTGCCAGCAGACGGACTAGCGGGAGCCTCCTCGACACCGGGGAGCTGTTTTTT. Its protein product is CASRRTSGSLLDTGELFF.

The genes are TRBV20-1 and TRBJ1-2; D gene ambiguous. The CDR3 is 11 residues long. Germline CDR1 is DFQATT and CDR2 is SNEGSKA (reference sequence). Trimming left V 7 bases short and J 1 base short, with 7 bases between. CDR3 coding DNA: TGCAGTGGGTACAATAACTATGGCTACACCTTC. This translates into CSGYNNYGYTF.

The J gene is TRBJ2-1, the V gene TRBV12-5; 8 bases are shared with TRBD2. The CDR3 runs to 16 residues. The V and J ends lost 6 bases and 9 bases, in that order; junction bases with no gene match: 16. The germline V gene encodes CDR1 LGHNT and CDR2 FRNRAP. As DNA, the CDR3 is TGTGCTAGTGGCCGACGCCCGGGACTAGACGGAGGTGAGCAGTTCTTC. Amino acid sequence: CASGRRPGLDGGEQFF.

This rearrangement joins TRBV7-2 to TRBJ2-3; 10 bases line up with TRBD2. This CDR3 comprises 17 residues. Germline trimming cut 4 bases from V and 7 bases from J; bases unmatched to any gene: 14. CDR1 and CDR2 (germline): SGHTA, FQGNSA. The CDR3 loop reads CASSSIAGGSWGNTQYF. The CDR3 DNA reads as TGTGCCAGCAGCTCGATAGCGGGGGGATCTTGGGGGAATACGCAGTATTTT.

V usage is TRBV6-5 and J usage is TRBJ1-2; D is perhaps TRBD1 (6 bases). Trimming took 6 bases from V and 6 from J, leaving 20 bases between them. The CDR3 runs to 15 residues. Germline CDR1 and CDR2: MNHEY and SVGAGI. CDR3 sequence (DNA): TGTGCCAGCAGACCCCACCACAGGGAAGGGGATGGCTACACCTTC. This gives the protein CASRPHHREGDGYTF.

This clone appeared a single time. The gene calls are TRBV29-1 and TRBJ1-2, with TRBD1 matching over 8 bases. V dropped 4 bases and J dropped 6; count of bases not matched to a gene: 4. Germline V gene lookup returns CDR1 SQVTM and CDR2 ANQGSEA. The CDR3 has 12 amino acids. The CDR3 spells CSVGQGADGYTF. The CDR3 nucleotides are TGCAGCGTTGGGCAGGGGGCCGATGGCTACACCTTC.

V and J are TRBV7-6 and TRBJ2-2, with 9 bases identical to TRBD2. Germline-derived CDR1 and CDR2 are SGHVS and FNYEAQ. CDR3 length: 16 amino acids. V trimming: 7 bases; J trimming: 6 bases; junction bases outside the gene matches: 12. This chain's CDR3 is CASKVLGGGAAGELFF. In DNA, the CDR3 is TGTGCCAGCAAGGTCTTAGGCGGGGGGGCCGCCGGGGAGCTGTTTTTT.

Concerning this clone: The same CDR3 also results from other DNA sequences found in this sample. The rearrangement uses TRBV27 and TRBJ2-7, with 11 bases that match TRBD1. J gave up 4 bases and V 5 bases, and 4 bases lay outside the gene matches. Germline lookup yields CDR1 MNHEY and CDR2 SMNVEV (reference sequence). The CDR3 runs 14 residues. This chain's CDR3 is CASSAGTGGYEQYF. CDR3 in DNA: TGTGCCAGCAGTGCAGGGACAGGGGGGTACGAGCAGTACTTC.

The V and J genes are TRBV27 and TRBJ2-1, with a tentative D call TRBD2 (5 bases). Trimming pared 0 bases from V and 8 bases from J, leaving 11 bases between. This CDR3 region has 14 residues. The V gene's germline CDR1 is MNHEY and CDR2 SMNVEV (reference sequence). The CDR3 nucleotides read TGTGCCAGCAGTTTATCCCGACTATTCTATGAGCAGTTCTTC. Its translation: CASSLSRLFYEQFF.

The chain has TRBV6-5 and TRBJ2-2, with a tentative D call TRBD2 (6 bases). CDR3 size: 14 residues. Trimming removed 5 bases from V and 4 bases from J, with 11 bases in between. In germline, CDR1 is MNHEY, CDR2 SVGAGI. The CDR3 loop is CASSPGGVTGELFF. In DNA form, the CDR3 reads TGTGCCAGCAGTCCCGGAGGGGTCACCGGGGAGCTGTTTTTT.

This clone was detected once. The J gene is TRBJ2-7, the V gene TRBV4-3; 7 bases are shared with TRBD2. CDR1 is LGHNA, CDR2 YSLEER, per germline. The CDR3 sequence is 13 residues long. With 4 bases clipped from V and 4 bases from J, the junction kept 4 bases outside the gene matches. CDR3 in amino acids: CASSPGLRYEQYF. CDR3 coding DNA: TGCGCCAGCAGCCCGGGACTACGTTACGAGCAGTACTTC.

The chain recombines TRBV7-7 with TRBJ2-7; 9 bases map to TRBD1. Germline CDR1 and CDR2: SSHAT and FNYEAQ (reference sequence). The CDR3 extends over 17 amino acids. V lost 0 bases, J lost 0 bases, and 6 bases stayed unmatched. This CDR3 is CASSLARDRAYSYEQYF. The DNA for the CDR3 is TGTGCCAGCAGCTTAGCTCGGGACAGGGCTTACTCCTACGAGCAGTACTTC. Together with reference TRBV7-7 and TRBJ2-7, the CDR3 gives the full variable domain: GAGVSQSPRYKVTKRGQDVTLRCDPISSHATLYWYQQALGQGPEFLTYFNYEAQPDKSGLPSDRFSAERPEGSISTLTIQRTEQRDSAMYRCASSLARDRAYSYEQYFGPGTRLTVT.